This TCR beta chain appears in the sequencing data of a study of T cells in women clearing cervical HPV infection. Study details: Controls were women whose single incident HPV16 infection cleared within 12 months without precancer or cancer. Blood came at first lesion visit for cases, post-clearance for controls. With HLA typing for only a few women, HLA confounding remains possible. The study, taken as a whole, reports: CIN3+ cases had significantly higher TCR richness than controls; evenness did not differ.

Germline assignment: CDR1 SGHVS and CDR2 FNYEAQ. The CDR3 runs 16 residues. The ends were cut back, 1 base at V and 0 bases at J, with 12 bases in the middle. A remark on this clone: Its antigen is unidentified. The read halts 3 residues ahead of the CDR3 end, with the missing end drawn from the germline J gene.

TCRdb's copy holds only in-frame clones and misses some; the assay was immunoSEQ multiplex PCR. This table lists around 17,000 clones. The rearrangement uses TRBV7-6 and TRBJ1-1, with D perhaps TRBD1 (6 bases). The receptor comes from a woman between 18 and 69 years old with a cervical HPV16 infection that either progressed to CIN3+ or cleared (not recorded which). The sample consisted of blood buffy coat. CDR3: CASSLGGTLMNTEAFF. Partial CDR3 DNA: TGTGCCAGCAGCTTAGGGGGGACACTTATGAACACTGAA.